A selection of T cell receptor beta chains follows, all from one sample in a study of cytomegalovirus exposure and HLA in healthy donors. TCRdb's table, derived via immunoSEQ multiplex PCR, lists solely in-frame clones and lacks some. This sample has about 120,000 clones, with around 86% found just once. Material for sequencing was PBMCs. These receptors came from a man aged 30-40 years in good health and CMV-seronegative. CDR3s include the opening cysteine and the closing phenylalanine or tryptophan. The order of the fields is V gene, J gene, CDR3 length, CDR3 protein.

V: TRBV5-1
J: TRBJ1-2
length: 15
CDR3: CASSWQGTDSYGYTF

V: TRBV19
J: TRBJ2-1
length: 14
CDR3: CASSIGGRAVEQFF

V: TRBV15
J: TRBJ2-7
length: 13
CDR3: CATSPSGLYEQYF

V: TRBV30
J: TRBJ2-3
length: 13
CDR3: CAWSAGTGHTQYF

V: TRBV30
J: TRBJ2-4
length: 15
CDR3: CAWSSGGQGGNIQYF

V: TRBV5-1
J: TRBJ2-5
length: 13
CDR3: CASRPGGGHIQYF

V: TRBV27
J: TRBJ1-4
length: 15
CDR3: CASRGVSITNEKLFF

V: TRBV7-8
J: TRBJ2-7
length: 15
CDR3: CASSLPGFSSYEQYF

V: TRBV7-2
J: TRBJ2-4
length: 16
CDR3: CASSLASGGTKNIQYF

V: TRBV6-1
J: TRBJ1-1
length: 13
CDR3: CASSSSGNTEAFF

V: TRBV18
J: TRBJ2-1
length: 13
CDR3: CASSPLAGVEQFF

V: TRBV5-6
J: TRBJ1-2
length: 13
CDR3: CASSLDRANGYTF

V: TRBV6-1
J: TRBJ2-2
length: 13
CDR3: CASSRQGAGELFF

V: TRBV7-2
J: TRBJ2-7
length: 15
CDR3: CASSLAGVGYYEQYF

V: TRBV9
J: TRBJ2-2
length: 18
CDR3: CASSVGVSGGPPAGELFF

V: TRBV4-2
J: TRBJ2-7
length: 16
CDR3: CASSQSETGGSYEQYF

V: TRBV7-8
J: TRBJ2-3
length: 17
CDR3: CASSPPRRTGATDTQYF

V: TRBV5-1
J: TRBJ1-3
length: 17
CDR3: CASSFGQGSGSGNTIYF

V: TRBV7-2
J: TRBJ1-1
length: 13
CDR3: CASRLRIDTEAFF

V: TRBV11-2
J: TRBJ2-7
length: 13
CDR3: CASSLGLRELQYF

V: TRBV27
J: TRBJ2-7
length: 17
CDR3: CASSYLGGGQGGDEQYF

V: TRBV19
J: TRBJ2-3
length: 15
CDR3: CATTPYVGGAATQYF

V: TRBV5-1
J: TRBJ1-1
length: 16
CDR3: CASSWGQWGTGTEAFF

V: TRBV29-1
J: TRBJ2-7
length: 14
CDR3: CSALGGTDPYEQYF

V: TRBV19
J: TRBJ2-3
length: 15
CDR3: CASSISLQHTDTQYF

V: TRBV7-9
J: TRBJ2-7
length: 14
CDR3: CASSQRGHLYEQYF

V: TRBV4-3
J: TRBJ2-7
length: 16
CDR3: CASSQDTAGVAYEQYF

V: TRBV7-8
J: TRBJ1-5
length: 12
CDR3: CASSPGVQPQHF

V: TRBV7-8
J: TRBJ1-4
length: 15
CDR3: CASSDRTGFNEKLFF

V: TRBV6-5
J: TRBJ1-2
length: 14
CDR3: CASRTGTGVYGYTF

V: TRBV6-1
J: TRBJ1-5
length: 14
CDR3: CASTREGSNQPQHF

V: TRBV15
J: TRBJ2-1
length: 16
CDR3: CATSRDGQERYNEQFF

V: TRBV10-3
J: TRBJ2-1
length: 15
CDR3: CAISGDRTTYNEQFF

V: TRBV18
J: TRBJ2-1
length: 14
CDR3: CASSPSQGDNEQFF

V: TRBV5-1
J: TRBJ1-2
length: 14
CDR3: CASSFAGASSGYTF

V: TRBV5-4
J: TRBJ2-3
length: 16
CDR3: CASSFLTGGGTDTQYF

V: TRBV2
J: TRBJ1-2
length: 15
CDR3: CASSLPIGTPDGYTF